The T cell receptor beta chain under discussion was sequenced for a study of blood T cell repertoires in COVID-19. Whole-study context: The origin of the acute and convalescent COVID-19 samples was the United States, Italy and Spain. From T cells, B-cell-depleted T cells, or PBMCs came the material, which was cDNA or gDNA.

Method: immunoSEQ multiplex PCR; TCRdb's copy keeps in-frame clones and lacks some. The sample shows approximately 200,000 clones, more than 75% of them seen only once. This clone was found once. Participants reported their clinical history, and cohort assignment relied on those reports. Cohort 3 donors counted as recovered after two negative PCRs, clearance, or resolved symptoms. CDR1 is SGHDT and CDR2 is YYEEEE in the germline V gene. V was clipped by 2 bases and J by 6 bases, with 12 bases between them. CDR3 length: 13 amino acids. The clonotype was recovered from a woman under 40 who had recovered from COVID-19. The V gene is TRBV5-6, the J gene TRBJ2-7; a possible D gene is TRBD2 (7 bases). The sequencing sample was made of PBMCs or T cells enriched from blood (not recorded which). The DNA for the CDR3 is TGTGCCAGCAGCTTATGGGGGGGGCCCGAGCAGTACTTC. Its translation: CASSLWGGPEQYF.